This TCR beta chain was recovered during a study of shared clonotypes between healthy human individuals. Regarding the study as a whole: What limited the represented genetic and exposure-history diversity was the small number of donors. Sampling involved blood alone; tissue repertoires likely differ.

In regard to this clone: Its target is not known.

In replicate PCRs of sorted subsets, 150 to 200 ng DNA, about 30,000 T cell genomes, was used. The repertoire was sequenced with immunoSEQ multiplex PCR; TCRdb's copy has only in-frame clones and lacks some. The sample lists roughly 2 million clones, roughly 94% occurring once. CDR1 SQVTM and CDR2 ANQGSEA come from the germline V gene. The junction had 17 bases not matched to a gene; V was cut back by 2 bases and J by 10 bases. This CDR3 comprises 16 residues. CD45RO-negative, CCR7-positively selected cells formed the naive CD8 fraction, excluding terminally differentiated effector memory CD45RA+ cells.

This TCR derives from a man aged 18 to 29 in good health. V usage is TRBV29-1 and J usage is TRBJ2-1; 7 nucleotides line up with TRBD2. The sample consisted of naive CD8+ T cells sorted from blood. CDR3 nucleotides: TGCAGCGTTGAATCCGCGGCTAGCGGATCCCGCGGGGAGCAGTTCTTC. This gives the protein CSVESAASGSRGEQFF.